The clone carrying this T cell receptor beta chain was counted between two and nine times. The CDR3 has 13 amino acids. CDR1 SQVTM and CDR2 ANQGSEA come from the germline V gene. Trimming took off 4 bases at V and 4 bases at J, with 13 bases between the two ends. This entry is derived from a study of CD8+ T cells in alopecia areata. RNA was isolated and reverse transcribed to cDNA, the sequencing template. Sequencing was performed with immunoSEQ multiplex PCR; in TCRdb, only in-frame clones are kept and a portion is missing. Of some 170,000 clones listed, roughly 60% are singletons. This material consisted of CD4+ T cells sorted from blood, taken at week 0. The chain employs TRBV29-1 and TRBJ1-1; TRBD1 might be the D (6 bases). The clonotype originates from a human donor with alopecia areata. CDR3 amino acids: CSVANRVATEAFF. The CDR3 DNA follows: TGCAGCGTTGCAAACAGGGTGGCCACTGAAGCTTTCTTT.